The present T cell receptor (beta chain) was sequenced within a study of OX40 agonist ivuxolimab in advanced cancers. In the study overall: Patients with prior anti-PD-1, anti-PD-L1 or anti-CTLA-4 therapy were eligible; less than 50% had some.

To note about this clone: Antigen specificity is unknown.

If patients had autoimmune disease history or systemic immunosuppression, they were excluded. Profiled with immunoSEQ multiplex PCR; TCRdb holds only in-frame clones, not every one. The sample holds about 33,000 clones; roughly nine tenths are singletons and the top ten take roughly 1%. Study-level results: Both blood CD4+ and CD8+ T cells showed clonal growth by week 6 at 0.1 to 3.0 mg/kg. Some of the lowest clonal expansion was seen in partial responders at 0.1-3.0 mg/kg.

Germline values: CDR1 SEHNR, CDR2 FQNEAQ (reference sequence). V was shortened by 2 bases and J by 5 bases, with 21 bases between the two germline ends. The CDR3 has 17 amino acids. The TCR was taken from an adult with an advanced solid tumor such as melanoma, head and neck, liver or kidney cancer. This sample comprised CD4+ or CD8+ T cells sorted from blood, obtained in a trial of the OX40 agonist ivuxolimab. The chain combines TRBV7-9 with TRBJ2-5; possible D gene TRBD1, 5 bases. The CDR3: CASSLSGRDEAMETQYF. CDR3 sequence (DNA): TGTGCCAGCAGCTTATCCGGCAGGGATGAGGCTATGGAGACCCAGTACTTC.